The rows below give T cell receptor beta chains drawn from one sample of a study of T cells in Graves' hyperthyroidism and ophthalmopathy. TCRdb processed the multiplex PCR reads anew with MiXCR; each CDR3 protein has one entry. The sample lists about 210,000 distinct CDR3 sequences, 18% seen once, with around 47% in the top ten. Sequencing was done on a sample of blood. These receptors originate from a middle-aged man with Graves' hyperthyroidism. CDR3s include the opening cysteine and the closing phenylalanine or tryptophan. Fields, in order: J gene, clone size, D gene, V gene, CDR3 DNA, CDR3 protein. The D gene is left open where the match is weak. Not all rows give a size; the values are once, few, many and, for expanded clones, a class.

TRBJ1-5 many NA TRBV19 TGTGCCAGTAGCAAGCAGGATAGCAATCAGCCCCAGCATTTT CASSKQDSNQPQHF
TRBJ1-2 NA NA TRBV29-1 TGCAGCGTTGAAGATTGGGGGCCCTATGGCTACACCTTC CSVEDWGPYGYTF
TRBJ1-2 many TRBD1 TRBV7-9 TGTGCCATTCGCCGGGACAGCTATGGCTACACCTTC CAIRRDSYGYTF
TRBJ2-5 many NA TRBV7-2 TGTGCCAGCAGCTTACAGGGGTGGGGAAGTGAGACCCAGTACTTC CASSLQGWGSETQYF
TRBJ1-2 many NA TRBV2 TGTGCCAGCATCGACGTAGTTGGGGGGGTTTACTATGGCTACACCTTC CASIDVVGGVYYGYTF
TRBJ1-2 few NA TRBV5-1 TGCGCCAGCAGCTTCGAAACCCAAAAGGGCTACACCTTC CASSFETQKGYTF
TRBJ2-7 many TRBD2 TRBV4-1 TGCGCCAGCAGCCGAACTAGCGGGGGATCCTACGAGCAGTACTTC CASSRTSGGSYEQYF
TRBJ2-2 few NA TRBV12-3/TRBV12-4 TGTGCCAGCACCTTTACAGGGAAGGCCGGGGAGCTGTTTTTT CASTFTGKAGELFF
TRBJ2-5 many NA TRBV5-4 TGTGCCAGCAGCCCGGGACGGATACAAGAGACCCAGTACTTC CASSPGRIQETQYF
TRBJ2-3 NA TRBD2 TRBV30 TGTGCCTGGAGTCTTAGCGGGGGACGGGTAGATACGCAGTATTTT CAWSLSGGRVDTQYF
TRBJ2-5 many TRBD1 TRBV5-1 TGCGCCAGCAGCTTCGACAGGGGCGAGTACCAAGAGACCCAGTACTTC CASSFDRGEYQETQYF
TRBJ2-1 NA NA TRBV10-3 TGTGCCATCAGTGTTCAGGGGAATGAGCAGTTCTTC CAISVQGNEQFF
TRBJ2-4 NA NA TRBV19 TGTGCCAGTAGTTCTAGGGGGGGAGCCAAAAACATTCAGTACTTC CASSSRGGAKNIQYF
TRBJ2-2 many NA TRBV7-3 TGTGCCAGCAGCTTGGTTGGGACCAGCTGGACCGGGGAGCTGTTTTTT CASSLVGTSWTGELFF
TRBJ2-3 many TRBD2 TRBV27 TGTGCCAGCAGTGCAACTAGCGGGAACTATAATACGCAGTATTTT CASSATSGNYNTQYF
TRBJ2-5 many TRBD2 TRBV20-1 TGCAGTGCTAAAAAGCAACTAGCGGGGCCCCGGACCCAGTACTTC CSAKKQLAGPRTQYF
TRBJ2-3 NA NA TRBV20-1 TGCAGTGCTAGTGTGGCGGCCCGCACGGGTACGCAGTATTTT CSASVAARTGTQYF
TRBJ2-7 many NA TRBV2 TGTGCCAGCAGTCAAGAGGGGGGGCACGAGCAGTACTTC CASSQEGGHEQYF
TRBJ1-5 many NA TRBV5-5 TGTGCCAGCAGCCAGATCGGAGGACAGCCCCAGCATTTT CASSQIGGQPQHF
TRBJ2-4 NA TRBD1 TRBV6-9 TGTGCCAGCAGTTACGGACAGGGGATCGGAAACATTCAGTACTTC CASSYGQGIGNIQYF
TRBJ2-5 NA NA TRBV7-9 TGTGCCAGCAGCTTATCCCAAGAGACCCGGTACTTC CASSLSQETRYF
TRBJ2-2 few TRBD1 TRBV30 TGTGCCTGGAAAAACCACAGGGACAGGGAGACCGGGGAGCTGTTTTTT CAWKNHRDRETGELFF
TRBJ2-1 many TRBD1 TRBV2 TGTGCCAGTAGACAGGGGGTTTGGAATGAGCAGTTCTTC CASRQGVWNEQFF
TRBJ2-3 NA TRBD1 TRBV20-1 TGCAGTGCCAACCCCGGACAGGGACCTAGCACAGATACGCAGTATTTT CSANPGQGPSTDTQYF
TRBJ1-4 many TRBD1 TRBV20-1 TGCAGTGCTATGGACAGGGGTAATGAAAAACTGTTTTTT CSAMDRGNEKLFF
TRBJ1-5 many NA TRBV12-3/TRBV12-4 TGTGCCAGCAGTGACCGACAGACCGGCAATCAGCCCCAGCATTTT CASSDRQTGNQPQHF
TRBJ1-2 NA NA TRBV12-3/TRBV12-4 TGTGCCGGCAGTTTAGGGCCCAGAGGCTACACCTTC CAGSLGPRGYTF
TRBJ1-2 NA NA TRBV4-3 TGCGCCAGCAGCCAGCGCCAGGGGTCCGGGGGCTACACCTTC CASSQRQGSGGYTF
TRBJ2-3 NA TRBD2 TRBV11-2 TGTGCCAGCAGCAACCAACTAGCGGGGGGGCAAGATACGCAGTATTTT CASSNQLAGGQDTQYF
TRBJ2-7 many NA TRBV13 TGTGCCAGCAGCTCAAGAGACCTCTCCTACGAGCAGTACTTC CASSSRDLSYEQYF
TRBJ1-1 many TRBD1 TRBV6-5 TGTGCCAGCAGTTACTTCAATGGACAACGGGACAGCATGAACACTGAAGCTTTCTTT CASSYFNGQRDSMNTEAFF
TRBJ2-3 many NA TRBV5-1 TGTGCCAGCAGCTTAAGCGGACTATCCACAGATACGCAGTATTTT CASSLSGLSTDTQYF
TRBJ1-2 few NA TRBV7-9 TGTGCCAGCAGTTTTGACTCAAACTATGGCTACACCTTC CASSFDSNYGYTF
TRBJ2-1 few TRBD1 TRBV6-1 TGTGCCAGCAGTTATGGGACAGAATACAATGAGCAGTTCTTC CASSYGTEYNEQFF
TRBJ2-2 NA NA TRBV4-3 TGCGCCAGCAGCCGAAAAGGAATAAACACCGGGGAGCTGTTTTTT CASSRKGINTGELFF
TRBJ1-2 few NA TRBV11-2 TGTGCCAGCAGCTTAGGGTCTGGCAGAAACTATGGCTACACCTTC CASSLGSGRNYGYTF
TRBJ1-5 NA NA TRBV10-2 TGCGCCAGCAGTGATGGGTGGGGTCAGCCCCAGCATTTT CASSDGWGQPQHF
TRBJ1-1 few NA TRBV6-1 TGTGCCAGCACTCCTGACCATGACAGCCTTTACACTGAAGCTTTCTTT CASTPDHDSLYTEAFF
TRBJ1-2 many TRBD1 TRBV7-8 TGTGCCAGCAGCGATGACAGGGTCGGCGGCTACACCTTC CASSDDRVGGYTF
TRBJ2-7 many TRBD1 TRBV28 TGTGCCAGCAGCGACAGGGGACCCTACGAGCAGTACTTC CASSDRGPYEQYF
TRBJ1-4 NA NA TRBV6-1 TGTGCCAGCAGAAAGAGCTCAGACGCAACTAATGAAAAACTGTTTTTT CASRKSSDATNEKLFF
TRBJ2-7 many NA TRBV18 TGTGCCAGCTCACCATTTGGGACGGCGACCTACGAGCAGTACTTC CASSPFGTATYEQYF
TRBJ1-6 few NA TRBV6-1 TGTGCCAGCCATCTTACGGGCGCGTCACCCCTCCACTTT CASHLTGASPLHF
TRBJ2-1 many NA TRBV6-2/TRBV6-3 TGTGCCAGCAGTTTCAACAGGTACAATGAGCAGTTCTTC CASSFNRYNEQFF
TRBJ1-1 many NA TRBV9 TGTGCCAGCAGCCCGCTCCGGGACAAAATAGTCTTGAACACTGAAGCTTTCTTT CASSPLRDKIVLNTEAFF
TRBJ2-7 few NA TRBV24-1 TGTGCCACCAGTGATTTCGTGGACAGCTACGAGCAGTACTTC CATSDFVDSYEQYF
TRBJ2-7 NA TRBD2 TRBV7-2 TGTGCCAGCAGCCAAAGGACTAGCGGCGAGCAGTACTTC CASSQRTSGEQYF
TRBJ1-1 NA NA TRBV15 TGTGCCACCAGCAGAGATGATTGGGACACTGAAGCTTTCTTT CATSRDDWDTEAFF
TRBJ1-1 many NA TRBV15 TGTGCCACCAGCAGAGACGGGCGGAGCAACACTGAAGCTTTCTTT CATSRDGRSNTEAFF
TRBJ2-7 NA NA TRBV5-1 TGCGCCAGCAGCTTTAAGGGACACGAGCAGTACTTC CASSFKGHEQYF
TRBJ1-3 few NA TRBV6-1 TGTGCCAGCAACCGCGGGGGATCTGGAAACACCATATATTTT CASNRGGSGNTIYF
TRBJ1-2 many NA TRBV3-1 TGTGCCAGCAGCCTTAGTTTTAAACAGGGTGCCTATGGCTACACCTTC CASSLSFKQGAYGYTF
TRBJ2-3 many NA TRBV3-1 TGTGCCAGCAGCCAATTCCTCGGGGATACGCAGTATTTT CASSQFLGDTQYF
TRBJ2-3 many TRBD1 TRBV6-2/TRBV6-3 TGTGCCAGCAGAACTGGGACAGGAATAAGCACAGATACGCAGTATTTT CASRTGTGISTDTQYF
TRBJ1-1 many NA TRBV30 TGTGCCTGGAGTGCCTCAGGAAGCACTGAAGCTTTCTTT CAWSASGSTEAFF
TRBJ1-5 many NA TRBV7-8 TGTGCCAGCAGCTCCCCCGGGACGGCGAGCAATCAGCCCCAGCATTTT CASSSPGTASNQPQHF
TRBJ2-7 many NA TRBV5-1 TGCGCCAGCAGCTTTTCAGGTCCCTACGAGCAGTACTTC CASSFSGPYEQYF